This T cell receptor beta chain is drawn from a study of blood T cell repertoires in COVID-19. Trimming removed 2 bases from V and 2 bases from J, with 11 bases in between. The CDR3 is 15 amino acids. Germline lookup yields CDR1 MNHEY and CDR2 SMNVEV (reference sequence). Assay: immunoSEQ multiplex PCR; the TCRdb copy retains only in-frame clones and omits some. The sample yields almost 350,000 clones, 88% seen once. Sequencing used PBMCs or T cells enriched from blood (not recorded which). The sequence came from a woman aged 25-40 years who had been exposed to COVID-19. The chain combines TRBV27 with TRBJ2-3; D is possibly TRBD2 (6 bases). DNA of the CDR3: TGTGCCAGCAGTTTACCGGGACTTCCCACAGATACGCAGTATTTT. Translating it yields CASSLPGLPTDTQYF.